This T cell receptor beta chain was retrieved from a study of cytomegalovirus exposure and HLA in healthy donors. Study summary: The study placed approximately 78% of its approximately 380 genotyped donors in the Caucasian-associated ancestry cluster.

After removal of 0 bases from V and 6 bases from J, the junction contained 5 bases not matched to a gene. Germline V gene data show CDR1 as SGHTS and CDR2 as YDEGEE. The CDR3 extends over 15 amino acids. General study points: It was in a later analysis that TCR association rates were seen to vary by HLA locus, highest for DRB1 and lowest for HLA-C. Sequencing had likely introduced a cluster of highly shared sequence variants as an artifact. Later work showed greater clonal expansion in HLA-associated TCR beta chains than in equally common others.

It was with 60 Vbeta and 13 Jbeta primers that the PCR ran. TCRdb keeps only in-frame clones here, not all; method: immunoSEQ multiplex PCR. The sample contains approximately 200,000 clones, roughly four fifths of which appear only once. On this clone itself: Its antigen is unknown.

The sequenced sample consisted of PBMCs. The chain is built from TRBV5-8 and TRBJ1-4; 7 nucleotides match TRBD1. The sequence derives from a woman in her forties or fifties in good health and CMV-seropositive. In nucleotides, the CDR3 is TGTGCCAGCAGCTTGGAAGGGGGCAGATATGAAAAACTGTTTTTT. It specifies CASSLEGGRYEKLFF.